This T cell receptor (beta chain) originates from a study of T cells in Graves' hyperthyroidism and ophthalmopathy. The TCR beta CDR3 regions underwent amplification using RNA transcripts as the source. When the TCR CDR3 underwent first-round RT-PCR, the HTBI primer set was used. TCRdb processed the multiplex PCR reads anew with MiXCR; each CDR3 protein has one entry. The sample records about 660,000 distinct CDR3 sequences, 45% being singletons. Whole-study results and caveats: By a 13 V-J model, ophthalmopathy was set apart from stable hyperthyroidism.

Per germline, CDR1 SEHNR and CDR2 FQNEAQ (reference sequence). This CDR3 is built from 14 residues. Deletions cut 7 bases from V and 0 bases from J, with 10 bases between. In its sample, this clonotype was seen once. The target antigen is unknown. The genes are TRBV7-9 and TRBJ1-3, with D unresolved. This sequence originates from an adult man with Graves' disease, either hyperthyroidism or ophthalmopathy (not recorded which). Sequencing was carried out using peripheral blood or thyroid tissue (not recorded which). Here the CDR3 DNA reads TGTGCCAGCAATTCCAGGTTCTCTGGAAACACCATATATTTT. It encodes CASNSRFSGNTIYF.